These 2 T cell receptor beta chains share one sample of origin, sequenced in a study of blood T cell repertoires in COVID-19. Clones were read by immunoSEQ multiplex PCR, and TCRdb kept only the in-frame ones, dropping some. The sample has approximately 250,000 clones, roughly 84% seen once. Sample: peripheral blood. These receptor sequences come from a woman between 45 and 65 years old with acute or convalescent COVID-19.

The chain employs TRBV6-5 and TRBJ1-1; D is possibly TRBD1 (5 bases). The CDR3 is 14 residues long. V was shortened by 2 bases and J by 0 bases, with 7 bases between the two germline ends. Germline V gene sequence: CDR1 MNHEY, CDR2 SVGAGI. CDR3 nucleotide sequence: TGTGCCAGCAGTTACGGGGCTATGAACACTGAAGCTTTCTTT. It translates to CASSYGAMNTEAFF.

This clone was seen just once. This rearrangement joins TRBV21-1 to TRBJ2-7; whether TRBD1, the table's D call, matches the DNA was not checked. TRBV21-1 is listed as a pseudogene. This CDR3 has 14 residues. As DNA, the CDR3 is TGTGCCAGCAGCAAACCGAAGACAGCCTACGAGCAGTACTTC. This gives the protein CASSKPKTAYEQYF.